This T cell receptor beta chain was sequenced during a study of T cell responses to AZD1222 COVID-19 vaccine (dated by TCRdb to the early 2020s). Regarding the research as a whole: AZD1222 recipients whose second dose came at about 4 weeks and those whose second dose came at about 12 weeks were combined into one group, since spike-specific TCR depth and breadth did not differ between the two schedules. TCR sequencing was performed for 233 trial participants, of whom some 200 were given two doses of AZD1222 and around 25 were given two doses of MenACWY control vaccine. Trial participants were enrolled by age into 18-55, 56-69 and 70-plus year subgroups, with around 150, 28 and 57 TCR-sequenced participants respectively. Results the study describes overall, beyond this receptor: Most participants were white British and females outnumbered males, and the authors suggested that clonal diversity may have been underestimated. Conclusions about previously exposed vaccinees are limited because only 6 or 7 AZD1222 recipients were SARS-CoV-2 seropositive at baseline. The 56-69-year group was small, and its depth increase did not reach significance, likely because of low power. The whole spike protein was spanned by vaccine-associated CD4 TCRs, and dominant responses were seen in regions 160-218 and 743-854. Because no day 14 peak-response samples were available, repertoires were characterized only after the peak T cell response. Epitopes outside the regions mutated in the B.1.351 and B.1.1.7 variants were reportedly recognized by nearly half of the unique spike-specific TCRs. After two AZD1222 doses, spike-specific TCR breadth and depth were significantly higher than at day 0 and than in MenACWY recipients.

The CDR3 regions of human TCRbeta chains were analyzed by immunosequencing. In the paper's pipeline: TCRs in the repertoires were compared against a reference library of SARS-CoV-2-specific TCRs that had been generated with the MIRA antigen-specificity platform. Breadth was defined as the fraction of unique TCRs that were SARS-CoV-2-associated. Depth was defined as the fraction of total T cells that were SARS-CoV-2-associated. Each spike-specific TCR was assigned to its reactive spike region and to a CD4 or CD8 class using the MIRA data. Log10-transformed breadth and depth values were compared by one-way ANOVA with Sidak's multiple comparisons tests. TCRdb stores this immuneACCESS table with in-frame sequences only. Part of the clones is absent; in the studies checked, under half of the shortfall reflects unresolved V genes, and no reason is known for the rest. That table furnishes V, J and clone size, whereas the DNA furnished D and trimming. The sample contains 150,000 to 200,000 clones, around 93% of them found a single time. The leading ten clones occupy less than 2.5% of the sample.

A note on this clone: Its recognized antigen is unknown. No much larger clone exists at a distance of one base, and base qualities are not known.

The time point label corresponds to: baseline before first vaccination. The vaccinee samples were drawn from two UK trials, COV001 and COV002, one of which was a single-blind randomized controlled phase 2/3 trial testing AZD1222 (ChAdOx1 nCoV-19) in healthy adults. For TCRbeta chain sequencing, PBMC samples were collected from trial participants at day 0 and at day 28 after the second dose. The V end loses 3 bases and the J end loses 0 bases, and a stretch of 17 bases separates them. CDR1 and CDR2, per the germline V gene (reference sequence), are MNHEY and SMNVEV. The CDR3 sequence holds 17 residues, the cysteine and phenylalanine included. CDR3 DNA is the only sequence kept; it has 51 bases, read in frame from the first base.

The TCR originated in an adult in good health. In this chain, TRBV27 is recombined with TRBJ2-5, and possibly TRBD1, on 5 matching bases. Specimen: peripheral blood, collected on day 0 of AZD1222 vaccination. The DNA sequence follows: TGTGCCAGCAGTTTTAACCGTGAGTGGGGCCACCAAGAGACCCAGTACTTC. Translated, this gives CASSFNREWGHQETQYF.